A single sample gave rise to the 19 T cell receptor beta chains below, sequenced in a study of beta chain features in type 1 diabetes. TCRB transcripts that were expressed got sequenced, as all of the isolated RNA had been reverse transcribed. Generated by immunoSEQ multiplex PCR, the TCRdb table keeps only in-frame clones and is missing some. The sample gives some 150,000 clones, under 11% of which show up once; 1% to 1.5% is in the top ten. The sequenced material came from naive CD4+ T cells from blood. These receptors were taken from a man aged 18-30 years in good health.

The rearrangement uses TRBV19 and TRBJ2-6; 7 bases map to TRBD2. The V and J ends lost 10 bases and 0 bases, in that order; junction bases with no gene match: 12. The germline CDR1 and CDR2 sequences are LNHDA and SQIVND (reference sequence). The CDR3 extends over 17 amino acids. Written as DNA, the CDR3 is TGTGCCACCACTCTTAGCGGGCTGAGCTCTGGGGCCAACGTCCTGACTTTC. Its translation: CATTLSGLSSGANVLTF. Drawing the rest from reference TRBV19 and TRBJ2-6, the complete variable domain is DGGITQSPKYLFRKEGQNVTLSCEQNLNHDAMYWYRQDPGQGLRLIYYSQIVNDFQKGDIAEGYSVSREKKESFPLTVTSAQKNPTAFYLCATTLSGLSSGANVLTFGAGSRLTVL.

The V call is TRBV15, the J call TRBJ1-2; D uncertain. V was shortened by 5 bases and J by 4 bases, with 14 bases between the two germline ends. CDR3 length: 14 amino acids. Germline V gene data show CDR1 as LNHNV and CDR2 as YYDKDF (reference sequence). The CDR3 nucleotides read TGTGCCACCAGCCCGAGACGGGAATCCTATGGCTACACCTTC. This codes for CATSPRRESYGYTF.

J is TRBJ1-1 and V is TRBV7-9, with 8 positions matching TRBD1. Trimming took 5 bases from V and 2 from J; bases not matched to a gene: 4. Germline values: CDR1 SEHNR, CDR2 FQNEAQ (reference sequence). This CDR3 spans 14 amino acids. Written as DNA, the CDR3 is TGTGCCAGCAGCCGGGGACAGGAAAACACTGAAGCTTTCTTT. Translation: CASSRGQENTEAFF.

The chain employs TRBV6-5 and TRBJ1-3; D ambiguous. The V and J ends lost 8 bases and 0 bases respectively, with 11 bases between them. Germline values: CDR1 MNHEY, CDR2 SVGAGI. The CDR3 sequence is 14 residues long. The CDR3: CASSSAGSGNTIYF. The CDR3 DNA reads TGTGCCAGCTCCTCTGCGGGCTCTGGAAACACCATATATTTT.

V is TRBV9 and J is TRBJ2-7; TRBD2 matches 11 bases. The germline V gene has CDR1 SGDLS and CDR2 YYNGEE. The CDR3 has 15 amino acids. The V gene end was trimmed by 0 bases and the J gene end by 4 bases; junction bases not matched to a gene: 3. The CDR3 reads CASSVGSSGGYEQYF. CDR3 DNA sequence: TGTGCCAGCAGCGTAGGATCTAGCGGGGGGTACGAGCAGTACTTC.

This clone was seen at least ten times. The V gene is TRBV7-6, the J gene TRBJ2-6, with TRBD1 matching over 12 bases. This CDR3 has 18 residues. Germline V gene lookup returns CDR1 SGHVS and CDR2 FNYEAQ. V gave up 5 bases and J gave up 5 bases; unmatched junction bases: 10. As DNA, the CDR3 is TGTGCCAGCAGCCCCACCGGGACAGGGGGCTTCAGGGCCAACGTCCTGACTTTC. Protein: CASSPTGTGGFRANVLTF.

V usage is TRBV2 and J usage is TRBJ2-7, with D possibly TRBD1 on 7 matching bases. The V gene lost 4 bases and the J gene lost 5 bases, with 12 bases spanning the gap. The CDR3 loop spans 13 amino acids. Germline CDR1 is SNHLY and CDR2 is FYNNEI. The DNA for the CDR3 is TGTGCCAGCAGTGGCAGGGGGGTGGACGAGCAGTACTTC. It codes for CASSGRGVDEQYF. The whole variable domain, remainder taken from reference TRBV2 and TRBJ2-7, is EPEVTQTPSHQVTQMGQEVILRCVPISNHLYFYWYRQILGQKVEFLVSFYNNEISEKSEIFDDQFSVERPDGSNFTLKIRSTKLEDSAMYFCASSGRGVDEQYFGPGTRLTVT.

This chain joins TRBV7-2 and TRBJ1-5, with 9 bases matching TRBD1. The CDR3 has 18 amino acids. V gave up 1 base and J gave up 4 bases; unmatched junction bases: 11. The V gene's germline CDR1 is SGHTA and CDR2 FQGNSA. The CDR3 DNA sequence: TGTGCCAGCAGCTTAGACGTGGGACAGGGCGGCGCTAATCAGCCCCAGCATTTT. Its protein product is CASSLDVGQGGANQPQHF.

This sequence joins TRBV4-1 and TRBJ1-4; D unresolved. The CDR3 extends over 12 amino acids. Per the germline V gene, CDR1 is MGHRA and CDR2 is YSYEKL. V was clipped by 0 bases and J by 8 bases, with 4 bases between them. The chain's CDR3 is CASSQESEKLFF. CDR3 DNA: TGCGCCAGCAGCCAAGAGAGCGAAAAACTGTTTTTT.

V usage is TRBV29-1 and J usage is TRBJ2-1, with TRBD2 matching 11 bases. Germline V lookup: CDR1 SQVTM, CDR2 ANQGSEA. The V and J ends lost 8 bases and 4 bases, in that order; junction bases with no gene match: 4. This CDR3 is built from 13 residues. CDR3 protein: CSSVAGGYNEQFF. The CDR3 region has the DNA TGCAGCTCTGTAGCGGGGGGGTACAATGAGCAGTTCTTC.

The rearrangement links TRBV5-1 to TRBJ2-5; 14 positions agree with TRBD2. Germline lookup yields CDR1 SGHRS and CDR2 YFSETQ. V shed 0 bases, J shed 0 bases, and the junction held 1 base outside the gene matches. This CDR3 comprises 17 residues. Here the CDR3 reads CASSLGLAGGNQETQYF. The CDR3 bases are TGCGCCAGCAGCTTGGGACTAGCGGGGGGGAACCAAGAGACCCAGTACTTC.

The CDR3 loop is CASRSGVVGDEQFF. The CDR3 DNA is TGTGCCAGCAGGTCAGGGGTAGTTGGCGATGAGCAGTTCTTC. The chain combines TRBV6-6 with TRBJ2-1, with D perhaps TRBD1 (6 bases). CDR1 is MNHNY, CDR2 SVGAGI, per germline (reference sequence). V lost 6 bases to trimming and J lost 8 bases, with 17 bases between them. The CDR3 is 14 amino acids.

The gene calls are TRBV30 and TRBJ1-4; 9 bases fit TRBD1. Germline CDR1 reads GTSNPN; CDR2 reads SVGIG (reference sequence). Trimming cost V 0 bases and J 8 bases; bases outside gene matches: 4. CDR3 size: 14 residues. CDR3 sequence (DNA): TGTGCCTGGAGTGTGGGGACAGGGAGGGAAAAACTGTTTTTT. This codes for CAWSVGTGREKLFF.

The chain employs TRBV28 and TRBJ1-5; D not certain. Trimming pared 3 bases from V and 7 bases from J, leaving 13 bases between. CDR3 length: 14 residues. CDR1 and CDR2 from the germline V gene are MDHEN and SYDVKM. Written as DNA, the CDR3 is TGTGCCAGCAGTTTGTCAGGACTACTCCAGCCCCAGCATTTT. Amino acid sequence: CASSLSGLLQPQHF.

A few counts support this clone. V and J are TRBV5-1 and TRBJ2-3; the match to TRBD2 covers 7 bases. The CDR3 runs to 16 residues. V shed 2 bases and J 4 bases; nucleotides not matched to a gene: 10. Germline V CDR1 and CDR2: SGHRS, YFSETQ. The CDR3 reads CASSFSPAGSADTQYF. Written as DNA, the CDR3 is TGCGCCAGCAGCTTCTCTCCAGCGGGGTCTGCAGATACGCAGTATTTT. The whole variable domain, remainder taken from reference TRBV5-1 and TRBJ2-3, is KAGVTQTPRYLIKTRGQQVTLSCSPISGHRSVSWYQQTPGQGLQFLFEYFSETQRNKGNFPGRFSGRQFSNSRSEMNVSTLELGDSALYLCASSFSPAGSADTQYFGPGTRLTVL.

Many counts were recorded for this clone. The sample carries other DNA sequences with the same CDR3. This chain joins TRBV5-1 and TRBJ2-5; no clear D gene. Germline V gene sequence: CDR1 SGHRS, CDR2 YFSETQ. V was cut by 0 bases and J by 2 bases, with 5 bases left in between. The CDR3 loop spans 13 amino acids. CDR3 region: CASSLGQQETQYF. CDR3 in DNA: TGCGCCAGCAGCTTGGGACAACAAGAGACCCAGTACTTC. The full variable domain, completed using reference TRBV5-1 and TRBJ2-5, is KAGVTQTPRYLIKTRGQQVTLSCSPISGHRSVSWYQQTPGQGLQFLFEYFSETQRNKGNFPGRFSGRQFSNSRSEMNVSTLELGDSALYLCASSLGQQETQYFGPGTRLLVL.

The chain recombines TRBV5-6 with TRBJ2-2; D possibly corresponds to TRBD1 (6 bases). Trimming shortened V by 5 bases and J by 5 bases, and 10 bases separated the two germline ends. The length of the CDR3 is 13 residues. CDR1 is SGHDT, CDR2 YYEEEE, per germline. CDR3 nucleotide sequence: TGTGCCAGCAGACAGGGTCGTACCGGGGAGCTGTTTTTT. Encoded protein: CASRQGRTGELFF.

This clone was detected many times. The chain has TRBV4-3 and TRBJ2-4, with TRBD1 matching over 10 bases. The CDR3 has 15 residues. Germline V gene sequence: CDR1 LGHNA, CDR2 YSLEER. The junction had 4 bases not matched to a gene; V was cut back by 2 bases and J by 6 bases. The CDR3 sequence is CASSQIGTGVNIQYF. In DNA, the CDR3 is TGCGCCAGCAGCCAAATCGGGACAGGGGTAAACATTCAGTACTTC.

This clone appeared a few times. The CDR3 nucleotides are TGTGCCAGCAGGGCGACGGAGACCTACGAGCAGTACTTC. It codes for CASRATETYEQYF. This chain joins TRBV2 and TRBJ2-5; D remains unclear. The J call could be wrong; TRBJ2-7 is a better fit for the DNA end. CDR1 is SNHLY and CDR2 is FYNNEI in the germline V gene. The CDR3 spans 13 residues.